The clone carrying this T cell receptor (beta chain) was counted only a few times. Its antigen is currently unknown. Every sample gave at least 6 micrograms of total RNA when it was extracted. Combining a sample-barcoded 5' primer with a J-beta primer mix, a second PCR ran for 7 to 11 cycles. The template-switch adaptor, which had 12 random nucleotides, put a tag on each cDNA molecule. TCRdb redid the calling of the 5' RACE reads with MiXCR, one entry per CDR3 protein. The data show 850,000 to 1,000,000 distinct CDR3 sequences, about 44% seen once. The data derive from a study of blood T cells in healthy people across ages. Looked up from germline, CDR1 is MNHEY and CDR2 is SMNVEV (reference sequence). The CDR3 totals 15 residues. The V end lost 0 bases, the J end lost 0 bases, and 9 bases lay between the germline ends. Notes on the study in general: With age, beta diversity per million T cells declined roughly linearly, significantly by 30 to 40. Among long-lived donors, naive CD4+ cells were more numerous and diversity higher than in aged donors.

The sequence was obtained from a man between 25 and 39 years old in good health. Sequences were obtained from blood. This chain links TRBV27 with TRBJ2-7; D is ambiguous. The chain's CDR3 is CASSLSIWGSYEQYF. As DNA, the CDR3 is TGTGCCAGCAGTTTATCGATCTGGGGCTCCTACGAGCAGTACTTC.